The rows below give T cell receptor beta chains drawn from one sample of a study of blood T cell repertoires in COVID-19. Measured with immunoSEQ multiplex PCR; TCRdb has only the in-frame clones, and not every one. The table lists just under 150,000 clones, around 87% of them singletons. The material sequenced was peripheral blood. These receptors were obtained from a woman in her fifties or sixties with active or convalescent COVID-19. The CDR3 runs from the conserved cysteine through the conserved F or W. D genes are given only for firm matches.

j_gene,d_gene,v_gene,CDR3aa,CDR3nt
TRBJ2-7,TRBD1,TRBV6-2/TRBV6-3,CASSSRTGALSEQYF,TGTGCCAGCAGTTCGCGGACAGGGGCCCTTTCCGAGCAGTACTTC
TRBJ2-2,-,TRBV28,CASRPDQRNTGELFF,TGTGCCAGCAGGCCCGATCAGCGGAACACCGGGGAGCTGTTTTTT
TRBJ2-7,-,TRBV1,CTSSQEGCWTSTLSEQYF,TGCACCAGCAGCCAGGAAGGATGCTGGACTAGTACTCTCTCCGAGCAGTACTTC
TRBJ1-5,-,TRBV7-8,CASSFEGQDSNQPQHF,TGTGCCAGCAGCTTCGAGGGACAAGATAGCAATCAGCCCCAGCATTTT
TRBJ1-1,TRBD1,TRBV28,CASSLRGGGGTEAFF,TGTGCCAGCAGTTTACGAGGGGGCGGTGGCACTGAAGCTTTCTTT
TRBJ2-7,-,TRBV9,CASSPDPGKDYEQYF,TGTGCCAGCAGCCCCGACCCGGGGAAAGACTACGAGCAGTACTTC
TRBJ1-5,-,TRBV5-1,CASSLDGGTNQPQHF,TGCGCCAGCAGCTTGGACGGGGGGACCAATCAGCCCCAGCATTTT
TRBJ2-1,TRBD2,TRBV29-1,CSVELAGGNEQFF,TGCAGCGTTGAGCTAGCGGGAGGCAATGAGCAGTTCTTC
TRBJ2-2,-,TRBV19,CASSIGDWESEGGTGELFF,TGTGCCAGTAGTATAGGAGACTGGGAGAGTGAGGGAGGCACCGGGGAGCTGTTTTTT
TRBJ2-7,TRBD1,TRBV11-2,CASSTSGTGLYEQYF,TGTGCCAGCAGCACGTCCGGGACAGGGCTGTACGAGCAGTACTTC
TRBJ2-1,TRBD2,TRBV6-5,CASGKSGGVYNEQFF,TGTGCCAGCGGAAAGAGCGGGGGGGTGTACAATGAGCAGTTCTTC
TRBJ2-1,TRBD2,TRBV19,CASSDRLAGGSPEQFF,TGTGCCAGTAGTGACAGGCTAGCGGGAGGGTCGCCTGAGCAGTTCTTC
TRBJ2-2,-,TRBV27,CASSLGGPGELFF,TGTGCCAGCAGTTTGGGGGGGCCCGGGGAGCTGTTTTTT
TRBJ1-5,-,TRBV19,CASSNLRGGYSNQPQHF,TGTGCCAGTAGTAACTTAAGGGGAGGCTATAGCAATCAGCCCCAGCATTTT
TRBJ2-1,TRBD2,TRBV5-4,CASSAQTSGRALGQFF,TGTGCCAGCAGCGCTCAGACTAGCGGGAGGGCCTTGGGGCAGTTCTTC
TRBJ1-2,-,TRBV7-2,CASSLGVTANYGYTF,TGTGCCAGCAGCTTAGGGGTCACAGCTAACTATGGCTACACCTTC
TRBJ2-3,TRBD1,TRBV30,CAWSAGQGWDTQYF,TGTGCCTGGAGTGCTGGACAGGGGTGGGATACGCAGTATTTT
TRBJ1-1,-,TRBV10-3,CAISEAPRDYTEAFF,TGTGCCATCAGTGAGGCGCCACGGGACTACACTGAAGCTTTCTTT
TRBJ1-1,-,TRBV27,CASSLVFRGTEAFF,TGTGCCAGCAGTTTAGTTTTTAGGGGAACTGAAGCTTTCTTT
TRBJ1-2,-,TRBV27,CASSLSGTGGGLSYGYTF,TGTGCCAGCAGTTTATCGGGAACGGGAGGTGGCCTCAGCTATGGCTACACCTTC
TRBJ2-7,-,TRBV15,CATSRDRGYEQYF,TGTGCCACCAGCAGAGACAGGGGTTACGAGCAGTACTTC
TRBJ2-1,TRBD2,TRBV6-5,CASSAWGGEQFF,TGTGCCAGCAGCGCGTGGGGGGGTGAGCAGTTCTTC
TRBJ2-5,TRBD1,TRBV5-8,CASSSRTGGMETQYF,TGTGCCAGCAGCTCCAGGACAGGGGGCATGGAGACCCAGTACTTC
TRBJ1-4,-,TRBV4-3,CASSQEGGLTNEKLFF,TGCGCCAGCAGCCAAGAGGGGGGGCTGACTAATGAAAAACTGTTTTTT
TRBJ1-1,-,TRBV6-4,CATPDTPERTEAFF,TGTGCCACCCCTGACACCCCCGAACGGACTGAAGCTTTCTTT
TRBJ2-1,TRBD1,TRBV7-6,CASSSYGQGSYNEQFF,TGTGCCAGCAGCTCCTACGGACAGGGCTCCTACAATGAGCAGTTCTTC